Each of the 2 T cell receptor beta chains below was sequenced from the same sample in a study of response to subunit inactivated influenza vaccine. TCRdb itself ran the RT-PCR reads through MiXCR, one entry per CDR3 protein. In the table there are around 570,000 distinct CDR3 sequences, 11% of which are singletons. The sample was also linked to a second study, of T cells expressing NK-cell markers. That study adds: The cDNA for TCR beta came from 5'RACE template switching with UMIs.

Sequenced material: PBMCs from blood, taken on the day of vaccination. The receptors shown here come from a man in his forties or fifties who received an inactivated influenza vaccine.

The rearrangement uses TRBV7-2 and TRBJ2-7; D remains unclear. V was trimmed by 2 bases and J by 2 bases, leaving 10 bases between them. Germline V gene lookup returns CDR1 SGHTA and CDR2 FQGNSA. The CDR3 sequence is 14 residues long. The CDR3 is CASSLKVGTYEQYF. As DNA, the CDR3 is TGTGCCAGCAGCTTAAAAGTTGGCACCTACGAGCAGTACTTC.

In this sample, this clonotype turned up many times. The chain carries TRBV25-1 and TRBJ2-6; D is unresolved. Germline V gene data show CDR1 as MGHDK and CDR2 as SYGVNS. V dropped 1 base and J dropped 0 bases, with 4 bases sitting between them. This CDR3 region has 15 residues. The CDR3 bases are TGTGCCAGCAGTGAATCCGGCTCTGGGGCCAACGTCCTGACTTTC. Protein product: CASSESGSGANVLTF.